Following are 11 T cell receptor beta chains from one sample sequenced in a study of blood T cells in healthy people across ages. A second PCR, run for about 7 to 11 cycles, used a sample-barcoded 5' primer plus a J-beta primer mix. TCRdb itself ran the 5' RACE reads through MiXCR, one entry per CDR3 protein. The sample gives more than 800,000 distinct CDR3 sequences, more than 35% of which show up once; over 15% is in the top ten. Source material: blood. These receptors originate from a woman aged 55-70 years in good health.

This clonotype appeared many times. The V call is TRBV4-1, the J call TRBJ2-7, with 7 bases aligning to TRBD1. There are 13 residues in the CDR3. Trimming cost V 4 bases and J 3 bases; bases outside gene matches: 3. Germline CDR1 is MGHRA and CDR2 is YSYEKL. The DNA of the CDR3 is TGCGCCAGCAGCCCCAGGGGGAACTACGAGCAGTACTTC. Residues: CASSPRGNYEQYF.

The chain joins TRBV20-1 to TRBJ2-1; possible D gene TRBD2, 7 bases. CDR1 is DFQATT and CDR2 is SNEGSKA in the germline V gene (reference sequence). The CDR3 is 15 residues long. The V and J ends lost 5 bases and 8 bases respectively, with 22 bases between them. DNA for the CDR3: TGCAGTGCTGGCTTGGGGGGCATAGCGGGCCATGAGCAGTTCTTC. It translates to CSAGLGGIAGHEQFF.

The chain is built from TRBV16 and TRBJ2-1; TRBD2 matches 7 bases. Germline V gene data show CDR1 as KGHSY and CDR2 as FQNENV. This CDR3 contains 14 residues. V lost 6 bases to trimming and J lost 9 bases; unmatched junction nucleotides: 11. The CDR3 coding sequence is TGTGCCAGCAGTTTAGAAGCGGGGAGCAGTGAGCAGTTCTTC. Residues: CASSLEAGSSEQFF.

V gene TRBV7-9 combines with J gene TRBJ2-5; tentative D call: TRBD2 (6 bases). Trimming took 0 bases from V and 4 from J, leaving 15 bases between them. The CDR3 spans 16 residues. Germline assignment: CDR1 SEHNR and CDR2 FQNEAQ (reference sequence). In DNA, the CDR3 is TGTGCCAGCAGCTTAGCCTTGGGCGGGGTTTCAGAGACCCAGTACTTC. This encodes CASSLALGGVSETQYF.

The J gene is TRBJ2-4, the V gene TRBV20-1; TRBD1 agrees at 7 bases. Germline V CDR1 and CDR2: DFQATT, SNEGSKA (reference sequence). V trimming: 1 base; J trimming: 0 bases; junction bases outside the gene matches: 3. This CDR3 comprises 15 residues. The CDR3 region has the DNA TGCAGTGCTAGAGGGCAGGGGGTAGCCAAAAACATTCAGTACTTC. It translates to CSARGQGVAKNIQYF.

The CDR3 sequence is CASSPWTGRNYGYTF. Written as DNA, the CDR3 is TGTGCCAGCAGTCCCTGGACAGGGAGGAACTATGGCTACACCTTC. The rearrangement links TRBV27 to TRBJ1-2; TRBD1 matches 8 bases. V trimming: 5 bases; J trimming: 2 bases; junction bases outside the gene matches: 7. The V gene's germline CDR1 is MNHEY and CDR2 SMNVEV (reference sequence). CDR3 length: 15 residues.

In the case of this clonotype: This may arise from a read error, as a much more abundant clone is one base away. The chain carries TRBV5-1 and TRBJ2-1, with D possibly matching TRBD2 (6 bases). The closer fit of TRBJ2-7 to the DNA end suggests the J call may be wrong. The CDR3 sequence is 14 residues long. The germline V gene encodes CDR1 SGHRS and CDR2 YFSETQ. The CDR3 protein is CAGSSGGSGYEQYF. For the CDR3, the DNA is TGCGCCGGCAGCTCCGGGGGTAGCGGATACGAGCAGTACTTC.

The genes are TRBV20-1 and TRBJ2-1; 8 bases align to TRBD1. There are 16 residues in the CDR3. The V gene's germline CDR1 is DFQATT and CDR2 SNEGSKA (reference sequence). The V segment lost 1 base and the J segment 2 bases; nucleotides outside the gene matches: 7. CDR3 loop: CSARGTGTGPYNEQFF. The DNA of the CDR3 is TGCAGTGCTAGAGGAACCGGGACAGGACCCTACAATGAGCAGTTCTTC.

This sequence joins TRBV10-1 and TRBJ2-7; 8 bases are a match to TRBD1. CDR1 WNHNN and CDR2 SYGVQD come from the germline V gene (reference sequence). The length of the CDR3 is 14 residues. After removal of 5 bases from V and 5 bases from J, the junction contained 8 bases not matched to a gene. As DNA, the CDR3 is TGCGCCAGCAGTCCTGGACAGGGTCGCCACGAGCAGTACTTC. It translates to CASSPGQGRHEQYF.

This clonotype turned up a few times. The chain uses TRBV7-3 and TRBJ2-1; the D gene could be TRBD1 or TRBD2 (7 bases each). This CDR3 contains 16 residues. Germline V lookup: CDR1 SGHTA, CDR2 FQGTGA. Trimming pared 5 bases from V and 7 bases from J, leaving 21 bases between. CDR3 in amino acids: CASSPRPGGVKNEQFF. The CDR3 nucleotides read TGTGCCAGCAGCCCCCGGCCAGGGGGGGTGAAGAATGAGCAGTTCTTC.

The V call is TRBV6-5, the J call TRBJ2-1; 8 bases agree with TRBD2. Looked up from germline, CDR1 is MNHEY and CDR2 is SVGAGI. This CDR3 is built from 16 residues. The J segment lost 9 bases and the V segment lost 6 bases, leaving 16 bases of the junction unmatched. CDR3 loop: CASRDYRAGGPGEQFF. The DNA for the CDR3 is TGTGCCAGCAGAGACTACCGGGCGGGAGGTCCGGGTGAGCAGTTCTTC.